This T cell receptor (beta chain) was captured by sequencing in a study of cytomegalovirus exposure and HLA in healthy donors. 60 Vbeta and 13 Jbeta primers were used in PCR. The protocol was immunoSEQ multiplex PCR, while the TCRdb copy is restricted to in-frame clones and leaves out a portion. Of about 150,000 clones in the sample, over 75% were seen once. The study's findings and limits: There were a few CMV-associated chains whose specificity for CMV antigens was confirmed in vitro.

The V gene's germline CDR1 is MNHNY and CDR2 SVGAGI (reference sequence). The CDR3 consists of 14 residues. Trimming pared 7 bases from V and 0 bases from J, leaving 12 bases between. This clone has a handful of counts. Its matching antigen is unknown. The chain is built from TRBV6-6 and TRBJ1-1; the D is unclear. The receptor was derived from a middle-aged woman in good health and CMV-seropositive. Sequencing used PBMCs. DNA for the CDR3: TGTGCCAGCATGGGCAGACTAATGAACACTGAAGCTTTCTTT. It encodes CASMGRLMNTEAFF.